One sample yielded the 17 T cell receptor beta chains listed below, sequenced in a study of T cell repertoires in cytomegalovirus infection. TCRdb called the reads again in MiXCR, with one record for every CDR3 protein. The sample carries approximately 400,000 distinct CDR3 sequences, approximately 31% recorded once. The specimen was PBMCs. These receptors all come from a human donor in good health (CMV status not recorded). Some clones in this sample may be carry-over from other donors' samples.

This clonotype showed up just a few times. The CDR3 loop is CASSDGPNYGYTF. The CDR3 nucleotides are TGTGCCAGCAGTGATGGACCGAACTATGGCTACACCTTC. The chain has TRBV6-1 and TRBJ1-2; D gene uncertain. CDR1 is MNHNS and CDR2 is SASEGT in the germline V gene. V was pared by 3 bases and J by 2 bases, with 7 bases between. The CDR3 covers 13 residues.

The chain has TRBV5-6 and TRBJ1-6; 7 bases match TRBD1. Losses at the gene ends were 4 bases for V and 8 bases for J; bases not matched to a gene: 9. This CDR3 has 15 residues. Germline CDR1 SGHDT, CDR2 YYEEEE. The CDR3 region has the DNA TGTGCCAGCAGCACCCTGGGACAGAGCGATTCACCCCTCCACTTT. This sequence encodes CASSTLGQSDSPLHF.

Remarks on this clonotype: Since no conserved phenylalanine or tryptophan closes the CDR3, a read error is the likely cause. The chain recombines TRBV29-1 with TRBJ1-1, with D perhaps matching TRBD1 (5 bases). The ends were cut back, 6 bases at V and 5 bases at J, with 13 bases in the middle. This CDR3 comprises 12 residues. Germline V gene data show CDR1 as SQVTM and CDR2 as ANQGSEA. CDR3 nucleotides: TGCAGCGTAGACGACAGCGGGACTGAAGCTTTCTTG. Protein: CSVDDSGTEAFL.

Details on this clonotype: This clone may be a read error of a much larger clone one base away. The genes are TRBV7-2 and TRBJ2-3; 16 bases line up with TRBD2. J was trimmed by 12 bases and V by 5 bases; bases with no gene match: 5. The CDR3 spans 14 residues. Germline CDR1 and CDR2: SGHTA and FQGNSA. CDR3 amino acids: CASSLGLAGGIQYF. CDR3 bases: TGTGCCAGCAGCCTGGGACTAGCGGGGGGGATTCAGTATTTT. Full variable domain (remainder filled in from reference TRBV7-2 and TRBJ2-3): GAGVSQSPSNKVTEKGKDVELRCDPISGHTALYWYRQSLGQGLEFLIYFQGNSAPDKSGLPSDRFSAERTGGSVSTLTIQRTQQEDSAVYLCASSLGLAGGIQYFGPGTRLTVL.

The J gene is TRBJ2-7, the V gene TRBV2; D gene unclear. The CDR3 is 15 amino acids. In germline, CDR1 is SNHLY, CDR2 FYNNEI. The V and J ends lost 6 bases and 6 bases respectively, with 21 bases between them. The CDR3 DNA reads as TGTGCCAGCAGGGGCGGCCTGAAATTTCATTCCGAGCAGTACTTC. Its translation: CASRGGLKFHSEQYF.

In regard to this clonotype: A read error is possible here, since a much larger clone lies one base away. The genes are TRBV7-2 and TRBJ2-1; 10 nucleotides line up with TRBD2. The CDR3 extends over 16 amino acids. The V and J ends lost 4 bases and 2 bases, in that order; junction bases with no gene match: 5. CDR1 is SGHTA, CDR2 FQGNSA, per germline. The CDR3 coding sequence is TGTGCCAGCAGCTCACTAGCGGGGCTCCCCTACAATGAGCAGTTCTTC. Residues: CASSSLAGLPYNEQFF. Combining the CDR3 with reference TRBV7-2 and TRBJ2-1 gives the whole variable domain GAGVSQSPSNKVTEKGKDVELRCDPISGHTALYWYRQSLGQGLEFLIYFQGNSAPDKSGLPSDRFSAERTGGSVSTLTIQRTQQEDSAVYLCASSSLAGLPYNEQFFGPGTRLTVL.

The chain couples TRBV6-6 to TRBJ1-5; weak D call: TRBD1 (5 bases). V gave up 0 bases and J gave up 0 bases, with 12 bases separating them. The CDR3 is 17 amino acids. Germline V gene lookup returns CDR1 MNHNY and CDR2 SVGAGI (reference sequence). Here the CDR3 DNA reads TGTGCCAGCAGTTACTCGGCACCAGGGTCTAGCAATCAGCCCCAGCATTTT. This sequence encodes CASSYSAPGSSNQPQHF.

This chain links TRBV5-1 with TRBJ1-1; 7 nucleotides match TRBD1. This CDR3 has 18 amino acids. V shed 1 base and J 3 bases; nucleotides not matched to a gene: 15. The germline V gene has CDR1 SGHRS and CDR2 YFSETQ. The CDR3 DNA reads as TGCGCCAGCAGCTTGAAGCCTCTGACAGGGAGCGCTGACACTGAAGCTTTCTTT. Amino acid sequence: CASSLKPLTGSADTEAFF. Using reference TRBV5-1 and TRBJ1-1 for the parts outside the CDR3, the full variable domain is KAGVTQTPRYLIKTRGQQVTLSCSPISGHRSVSWYQQTPGQGLQFLFEYFSETQRNKGNFPGRFSGRQFSNSRSEMNVSTLELGDSALYLCASSLKPLTGSADTEAFFGQGTRLTVV.

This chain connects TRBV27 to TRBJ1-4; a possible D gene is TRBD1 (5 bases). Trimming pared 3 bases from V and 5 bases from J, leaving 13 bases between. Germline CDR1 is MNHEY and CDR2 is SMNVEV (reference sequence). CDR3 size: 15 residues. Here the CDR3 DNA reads TGTGCCAGCAGTTTCAGGTTCGGGGCAAATGAAAAACTGTTTTTT. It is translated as CASSFRFGANEKLFF.

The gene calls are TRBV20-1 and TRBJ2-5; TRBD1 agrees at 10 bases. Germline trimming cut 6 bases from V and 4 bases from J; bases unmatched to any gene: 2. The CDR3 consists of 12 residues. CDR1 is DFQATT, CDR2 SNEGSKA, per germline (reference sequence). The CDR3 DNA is TGCAGTGCCGACAGGGGGCCAGAGACCCAGTACTTC. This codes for CSADRGPETQYF.

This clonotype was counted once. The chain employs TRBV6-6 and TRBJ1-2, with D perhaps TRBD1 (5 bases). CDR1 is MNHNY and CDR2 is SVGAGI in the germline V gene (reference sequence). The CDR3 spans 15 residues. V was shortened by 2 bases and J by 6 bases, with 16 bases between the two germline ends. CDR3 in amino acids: CASSYGAIALHGYTF. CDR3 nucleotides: TGTGCCAGCAGTTACGGGGCCATCGCCTTGCATGGCTACACCTTC.

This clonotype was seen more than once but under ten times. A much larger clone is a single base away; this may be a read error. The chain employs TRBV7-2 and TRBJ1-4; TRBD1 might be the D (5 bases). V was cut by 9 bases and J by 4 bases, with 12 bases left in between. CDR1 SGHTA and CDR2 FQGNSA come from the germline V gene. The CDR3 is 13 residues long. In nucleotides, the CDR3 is TGTGCCAGAAGCAGACAGATTAATGAAAAACTGTTTTTT. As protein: CARSRQINEKLFF. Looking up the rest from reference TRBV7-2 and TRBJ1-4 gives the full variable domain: GAGVSQSPSNKVTEKGKDVELRCDPISGHTALYWYRQSLGQGLEFLIYFQGNSAPDKSGLPSDRFSAERTGGSVSTLTIQRTQQEDSAVYLCARSRQINEKLFFGSGTQLSVL.

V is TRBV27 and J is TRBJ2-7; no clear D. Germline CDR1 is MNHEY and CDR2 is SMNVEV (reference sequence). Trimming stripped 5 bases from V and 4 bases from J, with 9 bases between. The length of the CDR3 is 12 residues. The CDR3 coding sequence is TGTGCCAGCAGTGCTTCCCCTTACGAGCAGTACTTC. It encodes CASSASPYEQYF.

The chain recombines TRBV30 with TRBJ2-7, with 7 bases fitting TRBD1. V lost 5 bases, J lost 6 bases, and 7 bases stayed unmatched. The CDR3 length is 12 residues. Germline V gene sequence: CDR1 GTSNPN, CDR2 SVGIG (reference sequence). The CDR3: CAWVQTGFEQYF. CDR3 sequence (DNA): TGTGCCTGGGTACAGACAGGGTTCGAGCAGTACTTC.

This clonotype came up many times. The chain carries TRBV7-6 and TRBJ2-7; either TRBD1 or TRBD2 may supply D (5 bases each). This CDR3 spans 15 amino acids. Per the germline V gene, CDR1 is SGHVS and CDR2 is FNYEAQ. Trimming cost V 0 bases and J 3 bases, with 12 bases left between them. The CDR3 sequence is CASSLAVGVVYEQYF. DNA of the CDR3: TGTGCCAGCAGCTTAGCGGTGGGGGTTGTCTACGAGCAGTACTTC.

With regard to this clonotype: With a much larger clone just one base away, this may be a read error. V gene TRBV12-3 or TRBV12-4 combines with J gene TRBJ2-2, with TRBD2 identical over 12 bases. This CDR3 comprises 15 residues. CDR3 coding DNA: TGTGCCAGCAGTTCAACTAGCGGGGGGACCGGGGCGCTGTTTTTT. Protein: CASSSTSGGTGALFF.

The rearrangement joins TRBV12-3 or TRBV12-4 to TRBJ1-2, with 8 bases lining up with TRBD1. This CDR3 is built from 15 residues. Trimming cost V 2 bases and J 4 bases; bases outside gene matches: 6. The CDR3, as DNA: TGTGCCAGCAGTTTAAGGGCAGGGGGCTTCTATGGCTACACCTTC. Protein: CASSLRAGGFYGYTF.